Listed below are T cell receptor beta chains from one sample, sequenced in a study of radiotherapy plus CTLA-4 blockade in lung cancer. TCRdb's copy holds only in-frame clones and misses some; the assay was immunoSEQ multiplex PCR. The data show 35,000 to 45,000 clones, with roughly 64% seen just once and roughly 25% held by the top ten. The material sequenced was peripheral blood, taken from a patient treated with radiotherapy plus ipilimumab. These receptors were taken from a human donor with non-small cell lung cancer who had a partial response to radiotherapy plus ipilimumab. Each CDR3 is given without its conserved first and last residue. The order of the fields is CDR3 protein, J gene, CDR3 length, V gene.

CDR3 protein: ASSYRVDQPQH
J gene: TRBJ1-5
CDR3 length: 11
V gene: TRBV7-2

CDR3 protein: ASGLEEGQPQH
J gene: TRBJ1-5
CDR3 length: 11
V gene: TRBV27

CDR3 protein: ASSLEAGSYNEQF
J gene: TRBJ2-1
CDR3 length: 13
V gene: TRBV5-1

CDR3 protein: ASSLEGTNEQY
J gene: TRBJ2-7
CDR3 length: 11
V gene: TRBV5-1

CDR3 protein: ASSERTSRETQY
J gene: TRBJ2-5
CDR3 length: 12
V gene: TRBV7-8

CDR3 protein: ASSLSGGGQPQH
J gene: TRBJ1-5
CDR3 length: 12
V gene: TRBV27

CDR3 protein: ASSLELVRTDTQY
J gene: TRBJ2-3
CDR3 length: 13
V gene: TRBV7-2

CDR3 protein: AISESGHATNEKLF
J gene: TRBJ1-4
CDR3 length: 14
V gene: TRBV10-3

CDR3 protein: ASSVGSSGYEQY
J gene: TRBJ2-7
CDR3 length: 12
V gene: TRBV9

CDR3 protein: SVAAGASTDTQY
J gene: TRBJ2-3
CDR3 length: 12
V gene: TRBV29-1

CDR3 protein: ASSSTFSSYEQY
J gene: TRBJ2-7
CDR3 length: 12
V gene: TRBV6-1

CDR3 protein: ASSLAGGSLSEAF
J gene: TRBJ1-1
CDR3 length: 13
V gene: TRBV5-1

CDR3 protein: ASSPGPSGGSDTQY
J gene: TRBJ2-3
CDR3 length: 14
V gene: TRBV7-3

CDR3 protein: AWSSNLRGSNQPQH
J gene: TRBJ1-5
CDR3 length: 14
V gene: TRBV30

CDR3 protein: ASSLNWDSSYGYT
J gene: TRBJ1-2
CDR3 length: 13
V gene: TRBV13

CDR3 protein: ASSLAGRLDTL
J gene: TRBJ2-1
CDR3 length: 11
V gene: TRBV5-6

CDR3 protein: ASSYRGSNNSPLH
J gene: TRBJ1-6
CDR3 length: 13
V gene: TRBV6-5

CDR3 protein: ASSRSGGGSETQY
J gene: TRBJ2-5
CDR3 length: 13
V gene: TRBV5-4

CDR3 protein: ASRSDRASNQPQH
J gene: TRBJ1-5
CDR3 length: 13
V gene: TRBV6-1

CDR3 protein: ASSLPLTYEQY
J gene: TRBJ2-7
CDR3 length: 11
V gene: TRBV2

CDR3 protein: AWSTGAETQY
J gene: TRBJ2-5
CDR3 length: 10
V gene: TRBV30

CDR3 protein: ATTTGGHEQY
J gene: TRBJ2-7
CDR3 length: 10
V gene: TRBV27

CDR3 protein: ASSLAGTTQETQY
J gene: TRBJ2-5
CDR3 length: 13
V gene: TRBV5-4

CDR3 protein: ASSPTGVGNTIY
J gene: TRBJ1-3
CDR3 length: 12
V gene: TRBV5-1

CDR3 protein: AISESRLRSSYEQY
J gene: TRBJ2-7
CDR3 length: 14
V gene: TRBV10-3

CDR3 protein: AWNFLGEDTEAF
J gene: TRBJ1-1
CDR3 length: 12
V gene: TRBV30

CDR3 protein: ASKPPRTDNEQF
J gene: TRBJ2-1
CDR3 length: 12
V gene: TRBV6-6

CDR3 protein: ASSQELAGVDTQY
J gene: TRBJ2-3
CDR3 length: 13
V gene: TRBV7-9

CDR3 protein: ASSHPPTGNYEQY
J gene: TRBJ2-7
CDR3 length: 13
V gene: TRBV16

CDR3 protein: ASSEGGTGWNEQY
J gene: TRBJ2-7
CDR3 length: 13
V gene: TRBV9

CDR3 protein: ASSLRDWGFYEQY
J gene: TRBJ2-7
CDR3 length: 13
V gene: TRBV5-4

CDR3 protein: ASSPMTVYQETQY
J gene: TRBJ2-5
CDR3 length: 13
V gene: TRBV5-1

CDR3 protein: ASSPGGNIQY
J gene: TRBJ2-4
CDR3 length: 10
V gene: TRBV28

CDR3 protein: ASSFRGDSPLH
J gene: TRBJ1-6
CDR3 length: 11
V gene: TRBV5-1

CDR3 protein: ASSIFQGAQGTEAF
J gene: TRBJ1-1
CDR3 length: 14
V gene: TRBV7-8

CDR3 protein: ASSRGGAYNEQF
J gene: TRBJ2-1
CDR3 length: 12
V gene: TRBV7-9

CDR3 protein: ASSPGGRGGTDTQY
J gene: TRBJ2-3
CDR3 length: 14
V gene: TRBV5-1

CDR3 protein: ASSQDPQDRVGGYT
J gene: TRBJ1-2
CDR3 length: 14
V gene: TRBV4-1

CDR3 protein: ASTGTGSLSGANVLT
J gene: TRBJ2-6
CDR3 length: 15
V gene: TRBV9

CDR3 protein: ASSEDASDGLAGGKRTQY
J gene: TRBJ2-5
CDR3 length: 18
V gene: TRBV6-1

CDR3 protein: ASSPGGGSYNEQF
J gene: TRBJ2-1
CDR3 length: 13
V gene: TRBV4-3

CDR3 protein: ASSALQTYEQY
J gene: TRBJ2-7
CDR3 length: 11
V gene: TRBV18

CDR3 protein: ASSVVGLAANEQF
J gene: TRBJ2-1
CDR3 length: 13
V gene: TRBV9

CDR3 protein: ASGFGGGDTEAF
J gene: TRBJ1-1
CDR3 length: 12
V gene: TRBV12-5

CDR3 protein: ATSLGAEETQY
J gene: TRBJ2-5
CDR3 length: 11
V gene: TRBV15

CDR3 protein: ASSVLAGSYEQY
J gene: TRBJ2-7
CDR3 length: 12
V gene: TRBV2

CDR3 protein: ATSRDRQGGTQY
J gene: TRBJ2-5
CDR3 length: 12
V gene: TRBV15

CDR3 protein: ASSSPGYGEKLF
J gene: TRBJ1-4
CDR3 length: 12
V gene: TRBV5-4

CDR3 protein: ASSTTGGDTQY
J gene: TRBJ2-3
CDR3 length: 11
V gene: TRBV5-1

CDR3 protein: ASRPGQPSNQPQH
J gene: TRBJ1-5
CDR3 length: 13
V gene: TRBV19

CDR3 protein: ASSLGQLHL
J gene: TRBJ1-2
CDR3 length: 9
V gene: TRBV5-6

CDR3 protein: ASSPPGGSLGAF
J gene: TRBJ1-1
CDR3 length: 12
V gene: TRBV27

CDR3 protein: SVSGGYGEQF
J gene: TRBJ2-1
CDR3 length: 10
V gene: TRBV29-1

CDR3 protein: ASSRRATQGHT
J gene: TRBJ1-2
CDR3 length: 11
V gene: TRBV5-6